One sample yielded the 14 T cell receptor beta chains listed below, sequenced in a study of T cells in Graves' hyperthyroidism and ophthalmopathy. Amplification of TCR beta CDR3 regions used RNA as the template. HTBI primers drove first-round RT-PCR of the TCR CDR3. TCRdb ran MiXCR on the multiplex PCR reads and lists one entry per CDR3 protein. The sample lists about 350,000 distinct CDR3 sequences, about 15% occurring once. The sequencing input was blood. The source of these receptors is a woman in her thirties with Graves' hyperthyroidism.

This clonotype was detected many times. The chain carries TRBV27 and TRBJ2-2; D might be TRBD2 (6 bases). This CDR3 is 15 amino acids long. Trimming cost V 6 bases and J 2 bases, with 13 bases left between them. Germline V CDR1 and CDR2: MNHEY, SMNVEV (reference sequence). Written as DNA, the CDR3 is TGTGCCAGCAGCGGGGGAGGACTAAACACCGGGGAGCTGTTTTTT. Translation: CASSGGGLNTGELFF.

The rearrangement links TRBV3-1 to TRBJ2-1, with 10 bases identical to TRBD2. The germline CDR1 and CDR2 sequences are LGHDT and YNNKEL (reference sequence). Trimming at V came to 0 bases and at J to 7 bases, leaving 12 bases not matched to a gene. CDR3 length: 18 residues. The CDR3 DNA sequence: TGTGCCAGCAGCCAAGAAGTAACTAGCGGGATTGAAGAAAATGAGCAGTTCTTC. Translation: CASSQEVTSGIEENEQFF.

Only a few counts were recorded for this clonotype. V is TRBV18 and J is TRBJ1-5; D perhaps matches TRBD1 (5 bases). Trimming cost V 3 bases and J 8 bases, with 11 bases left between them. CDR3 length: 13 residues. Germline lookup yields CDR1 KGHSH and CDR2 LQKENI. CDR3 sequence reads: CASSPLQDKPQHF. As DNA, the CDR3 is TGTGCCAGCTCACCCCTACAGGATAAGCCCCAGCATTTT.

The chain uses TRBV7-9 and TRBJ2-5, with D unclear. CDR1 is SEHNR and CDR2 is FQNEAQ in the germline V gene (reference sequence). This CDR3 has 16 amino acids. Trimming left V 5 bases short and J 3 bases short, with 19 bases between. The CDR3 spells CASSPIYGSKEETQYF. CDR3 bases: TGTGCCAGCAGCCCGATATACGGCTCAAAGGAAGAGACCCAGTACTTC.

This clonotype was seen at least ten times. This sequence joins TRBV7-2 and TRBJ2-3; D gene unclear. The length of the CDR3 is 15 residues. The germline gives CDR1 SGHTA, CDR2 FQGNSA. Trimming removed 5 bases at V and 3 bases at J, with 15 bases between. CDR3 DNA sequence: TGTGCCAGCAGCGTTGAGACACTTCCTACAGATACGCAGTATTTT. Protein product: CASSVETLPTDTQYF.

This clonotype was seen ten or more times. V usage is TRBV12-3 or TRBV12-4 and J usage is TRBJ1-3, with 8 bases lining up with TRBD1. Trimming cost V 1 base and J 6 bases; bases outside gene matches: 2. This CDR3 contains 14 residues. CDR3 nucleotide sequence: TGTGCCAGCAGTTTAGGCCAGGGGGCAAACACCATATATTTT. It yields the protein CASSLGQGANTIYF.

The genes are TRBV5-1 and TRBJ2-7; TRBD2 matches 7 bases. The CDR3 is made up of 14 amino acids. After removal of 3 bases from V and 1 base from J, the junction contained 4 bases not matched to a gene. Per the germline V gene, CDR1 is SGHRS and CDR2 is YFSETQ. CDR3 protein: CASSWTRESYEQYF. The CDR3 DNA follows: TGCGCCAGCAGCTGGACTAGGGAATCCTACGAGCAGTACTTC.

The rearrangement links TRBV15 to TRBJ2-7; TRBD2 aligns across 14 bases. This CDR3 comprises 19 residues. The germline V gene has CDR1 LNHNV and CDR2 YYDKDF (reference sequence). Germline trimming cut 1 base from V and 4 bases from J; bases unmatched to any gene: 12. DNA of the CDR3: TGTGCCACCAGCAGAGCTCAGACTAGCGGGAGGGGCCGAGGATACGAGCAGTACTTC. Translation gives CATSRAQTSGRGRGYEQYF.

Comment on this clonotype: A much larger clone differs from this one at a single base, so this may be a read error. The chain joins TRBV20-1 to TRBJ2-2, with 8 bases lining up with TRBD2. This CDR3 contains 15 residues. The germline V gene has CDR1 DFQATT and CDR2 SNEGSKA (reference sequence). The chain's CDR3 is CSANREGPNTGELVF. Written as DNA, the CDR3 is TGCAGTGCTAACCGGGAGGGCCCTAACACCGGGGAGCTGGTTTTT.

This clonotype has at least ten counts. The chain employs TRBV2 and TRBJ2-2, with TRBD1 matching 8 bases. The germline CDR1 and CDR2 sequences are SNHLY and FYNNEI. After removal of 6 bases from V and 4 bases from J, the junction contained 7 bases not matched to a gene. The CDR3 loop spans 15 amino acids. This chain's CDR3 is CASSSRGQVTGELFF. The CDR3 DNA is TGTGCCAGCAGCAGCAGGGGGCAGGTCACCGGGGAGCTGTTTTTT.

Ten or more counts support this clonotype. This chain joins TRBV7-2 and TRBJ2-1, with a weak D call TRBD2 (7 bases). This CDR3 is built from 14 residues. Per germline, CDR1 SGHTA and CDR2 FQGNSA. The V end lost 5 bases, the J end lost 7 bases, and 15 bases lay between the germline ends. DNA of the CDR3: TGTGCCAGCAGCCCCAGGGGAGGGCGGAATGAGCAGTTCTTC. Its protein product is CASSPRGGRNEQFF.

CDR3 residues: CASSLPSGSGDTQYF. In DNA, the CDR3 is TGCGCCAGCAGCTTGCCTAGCGGGAGTGGAGATACGCAGTATTTT. The chain joins TRBV5-1 to TRBJ2-3; 10 bases map to TRBD2. V gave up 1 base and J gave up 5 bases; unmatched junction bases: 4. The CDR3 totals 15 residues. CDR1 SGHRS and CDR2 YFSETQ come from the germline V gene.

This clonotype came up many times. The chain combines TRBV28 with TRBJ1-2, with a possible D match to TRBD1 (5 bases). The CDR3 covers 15 residues. Trimming pared 6 bases from V and 7 bases from J, leaving 21 bases between. Germline CDR1 reads MDHEN; CDR2 reads SYDVKM. The CDR3 DNA follows: TGTGCCAGCAGAACTCTAACCGGGATTGGGGGTGGCTACACCTTC. Translating it yields CASRTLTGIGGGYTF.

The chain carries TRBV20-1 and TRBJ1-2, with D unresolved. The CDR3 spans 11 residues. The germline CDR1 and CDR2 sequences are DFQATT and SNEGSKA (reference sequence). Trimming took 4 bases from V and 8 from J, leaving 11 bases between them. The CDR3 bases are TGCAGTGCTATGAACATCGACGGCTACACCTTC. This encodes CSAMNIDGYTF.